The entry below describes one TCR beta chain. CDR1 and CDR2 from the germline V gene are SGHRS and YFSETQ. Trimming cost V 1 base and J 9 bases; bases outside gene matches: 13. The CDR3 covers 16 residues. These data are taken from a study of cytomegalovirus exposure and HLA in healthy donors. Donors likely had unrecorded immune exposures despite being nominally healthy when sampled. The PCR contained 60 Vbeta and 13 Jbeta primers. Method: immunoSEQ multiplex PCR; TCRdb's copy keeps in-frame clones and lacks some. Here the sample spans roughly 150,000 clones, 70% to 90% being singletons. The chain couples TRBV5-1 to TRBJ2-1, with 7 bases fitting TRBD2. The receptor was isolated from a woman aged 18-30 years in good health and CMV-seronegative. The material sequenced was PBMCs. The CDR3 is CASSLWGGNLDGEQFF. CDR3 DNA: TGCGCCAGCAGCTTGTGGGGGGGGAATTTGGATGGTGAGCAGTTCTTC.